These T cell receptor beta chains were read from a single sample in a study of T cells expressing NK-cell markers. With the 5' RACE reads reprocessed, TCRdb shows one record per CDR3 protein and no DNA. The table for this sample gives about 430,000 distinct CDR3 sequences. The sample consisted of blood T cells: a sorted CD56 or NKG2C T cell subset, CD4+ or CD8+ T cells, or bulk PBMC T cells (not recorded which). Every receptor here comes from a woman aged 45-59 years in good health. CDR3s include the opening cysteine and the closing phenylalanine or tryptophan.

J gene	V gene	CDR3 protein
TRBJ1-6	TRBV12-5	CASGRGPLGTYNSPLHF
TRBJ2-3	TRBV7-6	CASSLEGGAGAGTDTQYF
TRBJ1-1	TRBV5-5	CASSRVGDTEAFF
TRBJ2-2	TRBV7-8	CAPVGPTGELFF
TRBJ2-5	TRBV3-1	CASSQGQLSSQETQYF
TRBJ2-6	TRBV7-9	CASSLSSGAGANVLTF
TRBJ2-2	TRBV20-1	CSARVHSTTGELFF
TRBJ2-1	TRBV10-2	CASSESLGPVSYNEQFF
TRBJ1-1	TRBV7-9	CASSPGGAGAFF
TRBJ2-1	TRBV4-2	CASSQAGLAGAGEQFF
TRBJ1-1	TRBV3-1	CASSQGLANTEAFF
TRBJ2-1	TRBV5-1	CASSRKGLNNEQFF
TRBJ1-2	TRBV28	CASSFGQGVGYTF
TRBJ2-1	TRBV12-3/TRBV12-4	CASSFRSRDSLLFF
TRBJ2-3	TRBV30	CAWTSGTDTQYF
TRBJ2-1	TRBV24-1	CATMDTLYNEQFF
TRBJ1-4	TRBV12-3/TRBV12-4	CASSRRTGGSRGNEKLFF
TRBJ2-3	TRBV5-1	CASSLSHGGVYPDTQYF
TRBJ2-6	TRBV27	CASTSNLGARTRSGANVLTF
TRBJ2-1	TRBV12-3/TRBV12-4	CAVASGGTPLYNEQFF
TRBJ1-2	TRBV5-5	CASSLGQGLLLGGYTF
TRBJ1-1	TRBV3-1	CASSLGRMTTEAFF
TRBJ2-3	TRBV5-1	CASSFTSLPTGDTQYF
TRBJ2-1	TRBV4-2	CASSLQPIHRDRIYNEQFF
TRBJ2-1	TRBV15	CATSRDDGRTYNEQFF
TRBJ1-6	TRBV12-3/TRBV12-4	CASSNRGGYSPLHF
TRBJ2-2	TRBV20-1	CSATTGERAGELFF
TRBJ2-1	TRBV28	CASSPIRDTYNEQFF
TRBJ2-1	TRBV5-1	CASSFATYNEQFF
TRBJ2-1	TRBV29-1	CSVPRGAKRGNEQFF
TRBJ2-7	TRBV29-1	CSVKVGASYEQYF
TRBJ1-1	TRBV12-3/TRBV12-4	CASNLQGLISEAFF
TRBJ1-3	TRBV12-3/TRBV12-4	CASSFGQAYTIYF